The entry that follows covers one T cell receptor beta chain sequence. Antigen unknown. This specimen belongs to a study of T-cell memory formation after mild COVID-19. General study results and limits: CD4+ contracting clones were mainly CM and EM; CD8+ ones, EMRA.

TCRdb reprocessed the 5' RACE reads with MiXCR, giving one entry per CDR3 protein. The sample yields approximately 290,000 distinct CDR3 sequences, approximately 15% seen once. Germline V lookup: CDR1 SGHAT, CDR2 FQDESV (reference sequence). CDR3 length: 16 amino acids. Germline trimming cut 4 bases from V and 1 base from J; bases unmatched to any gene: 6. The receptor's source is a young man who had mild COVID-19 (a few samples of this study predate the infection). Cell type and time point are not known. The chain recombines TRBV11-1 with TRBJ2-5; 10 bases agree with TRBD2. Sequencing used PBMCs or a T cell subset sorted from them (not recorded which). The CDR3 coding sequence is TGTGCCAGCAGCTCGGCCTTAGCGGGGGGCCAAGAGACCCAGTACTTC. Protein: CASSSALAGGQETQYF.